This T cell receptor (beta chain) comes out of a study of blood T cell repertoires in COVID-19. Whole-study context: Samples representing acute and convalescent COVID-19 were sourced from the United States, Italy and Spain. Nucleic acid was either cDNA or gDNA, and it came from T cells, B-cell-depleted T cells, or PBMCs.

The CDR3 sequence is 13 residues long. J gave up 7 bases and V 5 bases, and 11 bases lay outside the gene matches. Germline V lookup: CDR1 SQVTM, CDR2 ANQGSEA. As processed by the authors: By means of reference gene primer amplification, nucleated cell counts were estimated. Libraries were prepared by immunoSEQ multiplex PCR; TCRdb keeps only in-frame clonotypes and omits some of them. V and J calls and clone size come straight from that table; D and trimming were deduced from the DNA. The sample yields about 71,000 clones, about nine tenths seen once. The rearrangement links TRBV29-1 to TRBJ2-7; 7 positions match TRBD1. This receptor was taken from a woman aged 18-29 years with acute or convalescent COVID-19. The sequenced sample consisted of peripheral blood. In DNA form, the CDR3 reads TGCAGCGTTAGCATCACAGGGGCGCGAGAGCAGTACTTC. It encodes CSVSITGAREQYF.